This entry features one T cell receptor (beta chain) sequence. Its target is not known. Researchers report isolating at least 6 million PBMCs per sample. Samples each had at least 5 micrograms of total RNA extracted. A second PCR, run for about 7 to 12 cycles, used a sample-barcoded 5' primer plus a J-beta primer mix. A single record per CDR3 protein comes from TCRdb applying MiXCR to the 5' RACE reads. The table records hundreds of thousands of distinct CDR3 sequences, around 54% of them present only once. The source of the sample is a study of blood T cells in healthy people across ages. Regarding the study as a whole: Naive and antigen-experienced cells were not separated, limiting conclusive comparison.

Germline V gives CDR1 SQVTM, CDR2 ANQGSEA. The CDR3 has 12 amino acids. V lost 5 bases and J lost 5, with 12 bases in between. The chain combines TRBV29-1 with TRBJ2-5; D is ambiguous. The TCR sequence derives from a man in his fifties or sixties in good health. The sequenced sample consisted of blood. CDR3: CSVLQARETQYF. Written as DNA, the CDR3 is TGCAGCGTTCTTCAGGCGAGGGAGACCCAGTACTTC.